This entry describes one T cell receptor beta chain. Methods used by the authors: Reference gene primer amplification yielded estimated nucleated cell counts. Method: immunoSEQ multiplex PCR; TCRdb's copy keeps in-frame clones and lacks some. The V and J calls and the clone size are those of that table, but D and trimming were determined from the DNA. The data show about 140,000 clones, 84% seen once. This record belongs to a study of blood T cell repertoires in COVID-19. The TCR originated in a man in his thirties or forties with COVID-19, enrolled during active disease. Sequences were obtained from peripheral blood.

CDR3 residues: CASSVGWGGNTEAFF. The CDR3, as DNA: TGTGCCAGCAGCGTAGGATGGGGGGGAAACACTGAAGCTTTCTTT. This chain links TRBV9 with TRBJ1-1, with TRBD1 as a possible D gene (5 bases). Germline lookup yields CDR1 SGDLS and CDR2 YYNGEE. Trimming shortened V by 0 bases and J by 2 bases, and 11 bases separated the two germline ends. The CDR3 runs to 15 residues.